This entry features one TCR beta chain sequence. This record belongs to a study of T cell repertoires in cytomegalovirus infection. TCRdb fed the reads into MiXCR, producing one record per CDR3 protein. This sample yields about 740,000 distinct CDR3 sequences, of which approximately 40% are seen a single time; 2.5% to 3.5% belongs to the top ten. Trimming removed 3 bases at V and 2 bases at J, with 13 bases between. The CDR3 spans 15 residues. Germline CDR1 and CDR2: LNHDA and SQIVND (reference sequence). This TCR derives from a human donor in good health (CMV status not recorded). Some clones in this sample may be carry-over from other donors' samples. Sequenced sample: PBMCs. The chain combines TRBV19 with TRBJ1-1; D gene uncertain. CDR3 loop: CASSIARGQNTEAFF. The CDR3 DNA reads TGTGCCAGTAGTATTGCCCGGGGTCAAAACACTGAAGCTTTCTTT.